This TCR beta chain was obtained from a study of cytomegalovirus exposure and HLA in healthy donors. Study outcomes and limitations: Later work found most CMV-associated TCR beta chains apparently HLA-restricted.

For this clone: Its antigen remains unknown.

Amplification used 60 Vbeta primers and 13 Jbeta primers. Generated by immunoSEQ multiplex PCR, the TCRdb table keeps only in-frame clones and is missing some. The sample gives over 50,000 clones, 65% to 70% of which show up once; less than 20% is in the top ten. Trimming shortened V by 4 bases and J by 4 bases, and 14 bases separated the two germline ends. The CDR3 loop spans 14 amino acids. From germline, CDR1 is SGHDT and CDR2 YYEEEE. The sequenced sample consisted of PBMCs. The TCR originated in a man aged 40-49 years in good health and CMV-seropositive. This sequence joins TRBV5-6 and TRBJ1-2, with D perhaps TRBD1 (5 bases). CDR3 nucleotide sequence: TGTGCCAGCAGCAGACCCGACAGCAGCTATGGCTACACCTTC. It encodes CASSRPDSSYGYTF.